In this sample, the clone carrying this T cell receptor (beta chain) turned up once. Antigen specificity is unknown. This sample is drawn from a study of T cell responses to AZD1222 COVID-19 vaccine. Study information: Whether given at about 4 or about 12 weeks, second doses were pooled.

Findings and limits, study-wide: Clonal diversity was possibly underestimated; the donors were predominantly white British and more often female. Repertoire samples came only from after the peak T cell response. Epitopes outside B.1.351 and B.1.1.7 mutated regions reportedly drew nearly half of spike TCRs.

The CDR3 consists of 14 residues. Between the trimmed V and J ends, which lost 0 bases and 4 bases, there was a span of 13 bases. CDR1 and CDR2 from the germline V gene are GTSNPN and SVGIG (reference sequence). This table comes from immunoSEQ multiplex PCR, and its TCRdb copy is limited to in-frame clones, with some not included. The repertoire consists of about 120,000 clones, with roughly 88% occurring once and the leading ten covering roughly 9%. This TCR came from an adult in good health. This sample comprised peripheral blood, obtained on day 0 of AZD1222 vaccination. The chain carries TRBV30 and TRBJ2-7; D unresolved. This CDR3 is CAWSVSGFYYEQYF. Here the CDR3 DNA reads TGTGCCTGGAGTGTATCTGGATTTTATTACGAGCAGTACTTC.